This T cell receptor beta chain appears in the sequencing data of a study of cytomegalovirus exposure and HLA in healthy donors. Study-wide results and limits: In a later analysis, an Asian-associated ancestry cluster reportedly showed fewer N-insertions than the approximately 660-donor mean. With high specificity and sensitivity, the classifier reportedly diagnosed cytomegalovirus status.

Germline values: CDR1 KGHSH, CDR2 LQKENI. V shed 3 bases and J 7 bases; nucleotides not matched to a gene: 7. The CDR3 covers 14 residues. In this sample, this clone turned up once. What it binds is not known. It was with 60 Vbeta and 13 Jbeta primers that the PCR ran. Here immunoSEQ multiplex PCR was the method, and the copy in TCRdb shows in-frame clones only, minus some. The sample comprises roughly 190,000 clones, roughly 79% of which are singletons, and 1.6% rests with the top ten. Everyone who donated was a healthy bone marrow donor. The source material was PBMCs. The rearrangement links TRBV18 to TRBJ2-7; 9 bases agree with TRBD2. The TCR comes from a woman younger than 30 in good health and CMV-seronegative. Here the CDR3 reads CASSPIAGVNEQYF. The DNA for the CDR3 is TGTGCCAGCTCACCTATAGCGGGAGTCAATGAGCAGTACTTC.